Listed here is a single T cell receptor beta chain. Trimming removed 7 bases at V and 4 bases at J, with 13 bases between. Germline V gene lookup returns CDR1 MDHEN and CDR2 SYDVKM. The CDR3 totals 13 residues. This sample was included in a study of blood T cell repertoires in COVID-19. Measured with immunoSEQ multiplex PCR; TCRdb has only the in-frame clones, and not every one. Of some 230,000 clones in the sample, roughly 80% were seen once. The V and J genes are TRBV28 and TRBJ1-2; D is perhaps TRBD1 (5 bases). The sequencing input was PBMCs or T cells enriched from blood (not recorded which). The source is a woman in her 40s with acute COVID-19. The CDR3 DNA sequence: TGTGCCAGCATCCGGGGGGGATCCTATGGCTACACCTTC. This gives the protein CASIRGGSYGYTF.